This passage covers 3 T cell receptor beta chains from one sample sequenced in a study of vaccination effects on CD4 cells after COVID-19. The method was immunoSEQ multiplex PCR; TCRdb's version includes in-frame clones alone and lacks a portion of them. The sample lists about 54,000 clones, 80% to 85% occurring once. Antigen specificity for these receptors is unknown. Prior to sequencing, the ViraFEST assay stimulated PBMC with viral peptide pools, which expanded the antigen-specific CD4+ T cells. It was after approximately 11 days of culture that CD4+ T cells were isolated. Sequenced material: CD4+ T cells from PBMCs cultured with HCoV-229E spike peptides, taken before COVID-19 vaccination. Source of these receptors: a human donor who received a COVID-19 vaccine.

This clone showed up just once. This chain connects TRBV9 to TRBJ2-5, with 7 bases matching TRBD1. V shed 2 bases and J 2 bases; nucleotides not matched to a gene: 18. The germline CDR1 and CDR2 sequences are SGDLS and YYNGEE. This CDR3 is built from 19 residues. CDR3 sequence reads: CASSVASLTKVGQQETQYF. As DNA, the CDR3 is TGTGCCAGCAGCGTCGCCTCCCTCACGAAGGTGGGACAGCAAGAGACCCAGTACTTC.

This chain joins TRBV5-8 and TRBJ1-2, with a weak D call TRBD1 (5 bases). The CDR3 length is 16 residues. Per germline, CDR1 SGHTS and CDR2 YDEGEE. Trimming cost V 0 bases and J 1 base, with 13 bases left between them. This CDR3 is CASSLEWGRINYGYTF. In nucleotides, the CDR3 is TGTGCCAGCAGCTTGGAATGGGGACGGATTAACTATGGCTACACCTTC.

The chain combines TRBV7-2 with TRBJ2-5; D is unclear. Trimming stripped 2 bases from V and 5 bases from J, with 15 bases between. This CDR3 region has 15 residues. CDR1 and CDR2 (germline): SGHTA, FQGNSA. The CDR3 loop reads CASSLTPWGTETQYF. The CDR3 DNA reads TGTGCCAGCAGCTTAACCCCCTGGGGTACGGAGACCCAGTACTTC.